The rows below give T cell receptor beta chains drawn from one sample of a study of T cell repertoires in cytomegalovirus infection. TCRdb re-called the reads with MiXCR, one entry per CDR3 protein. The data contain some 130,000 distinct CDR3 sequences, 20% to 30% of them singletons. For these TCRs, the target antigens are not known. Source material: PBMCs, sequenced either directly or after in vitro stimulation (not recorded which). Every receptor here comes from a human donor in good health (CMV status not recorded). Some clones in this sample may be carry-over from other donors' samples. Both conserved end residues are part of each CDR3. The D gene is left open where the match is weak. Where a row states a size, it is once, few, many or the class of an expanded clone; other rows omit it.

TGTGCCAGCAGCTTCACGAGGAGCTCCTACAATGAGCAGTTCTTC	CASSFTRSSYNEQFF	TRBV11-3	few	NA	TRBJ2-1
TGTGCCAGCAGTCCAACAGGGGACCCCACAGATACGCAGTATTTT	CASSPTGDPTDTQYF	TRBV28	few	TRBD1	TRBJ2-3
TGCAGCGCCAGACAGTACCAAGAGACCCAGTACTTC	CSARQYQETQYF	TRBV29-1	few	NA	TRBJ2-5
TGTGCCAGCAGCTTAGTGGGCCGGGGGACCTTACCTGGAAACACCATATATTTT	CASSLVGRGTLPGNTIYF	TRBV7-2	many	NA	TRBJ1-3
TGTGCCAGCAGTTACAGGAAGGGTCTCGGCACTGAAGCTTTCTTT	CASSYRKGLGTEAFF	TRBV6-2/TRBV6-3	NA	NA	TRBJ1-1
TGTGCCAGCAGCATCGGCGGAGATACGCAGTATTTT	CASSIGGDTQYF	TRBV12-3/TRBV12-4	once	NA	TRBJ2-3
TGTGCCAGCAGCTACGGGCTGGGTGGCGGGGAGCTGTTTTTT	CASSYGLGGGELFF	TRBV7-2	NA	NA	TRBJ2-2
TGTGCTAGTGGTTTTGGGGGGACGGCGGGAGGCTACACCTTC	CASGFGGTAGGYTF	TRBV12-5	few	NA	TRBJ1-2
TGTGCCAGCAGCTTAGAAGGGCTGATCTACGAGCAGTACTTC	CASSLEGLIYEQYF	TRBV7-2	NA	NA	TRBJ2-7
TGTGCCAGCAGCTTACCAGGGCCTTCACCCCTCCACTTT	CASSLPGPSPLHF	TRBV7-2	many	NA	TRBJ1-6
TGTGCCAGCAGCATTCATCAGGGCTTTGGCTACACCTTC	CASSIHQGFGYTF	TRBV7-2	many	NA	TRBJ1-2
TGTGCCAGCAGCGGGACTGGTGGAGGCCCCAATGAGCAGTTCTTC	CASSGTGGGPNEQFF	TRBV9	NA	NA	TRBJ2-1
TGTGCCACCAGTGATGGGACAGGGGGCAATGAGCAGTTCTTC	CATSDGTGGNEQFF	TRBV24-1	few	TRBD1	TRBJ2-1
TGTGCCAGCAGCTCACTAGCGGGAGTTCCAGATACGCAGTATTTT	CASSSLAGVPDTQYF	TRBV12-3/TRBV12-4	many	TRBD2	TRBJ2-3
TGTGCCAGCAGCTCACACGAGGGGGAGGAATACCACGAAGGTGAAAAACTGTTTTTT	CASSSHEGEEYHEGEKLFF	TRBV7-9	NA	NA	TRBJ1-4
TGTGCCAGCAGTTTCTCTAGCGGGAGCTCCAATGAGCAGTTCTTC	CASSFSSGSSNEQFF	TRBV25-1	NA	TRBD2	TRBJ2-1
TGTGCCAGCAGCCAGGATCCTATTAATTCACCCCTCCACTTT	CASSQDPINSPLHF	TRBV9	few	NA	TRBJ1-6
TGTGCCAGCAGGGACACCAATCAGCCCCAGCATTTT	CASRDTNQPQHF	TRBV6-2/TRBV6-3	few	NA	TRBJ1-5
TGCAGTGCTAGAGCCCTGGACAGGGGACCAACATCTGGGGCCAACGTCCTGACTTTC	CSARALDRGPTSGANVLTF	TRBV20-1	few	TRBD1	TRBJ2-6
TGTGCCAGCAGCTTAGCGGGTAGCGCGAGCACAGATACGCAGTATTTT	CASSLAGSASTDTQYF	TRBV7-6	few	NA	TRBJ2-3
TGTGCCAGCAGCCAACCCCACAGGGACGGCTACACCTTC	CASSQPHRDGYTF	TRBV3-1	few	NA	TRBJ1-2
TGTGCCAGCACCGACCCGGGAAGCGGCAATCAGCCCCAGCATTTT	CASTDPGSGNQPQHF	TRBV6-2/TRBV6-3	few	NA	TRBJ1-5
TGCGCCAGCAGCCAAGATCATACCGGGGAGCTGTTTTTT	CASSQDHTGELFF	TRBV4-3	NA	NA	TRBJ2-2
TGTGCCAGCAGCTCGGAATTGGCCCAGTACTTC	CASSSELAQYF	TRBV7-2	many	NA	TRBJ2-5
TGTGCCAGCAGTCCACAGGGAGTGGCAATTGGGGATCAGCCCCAGCATTTT	CASSPQGVAIGDQPQHF	TRBV28	NA	NA	TRBJ1-5